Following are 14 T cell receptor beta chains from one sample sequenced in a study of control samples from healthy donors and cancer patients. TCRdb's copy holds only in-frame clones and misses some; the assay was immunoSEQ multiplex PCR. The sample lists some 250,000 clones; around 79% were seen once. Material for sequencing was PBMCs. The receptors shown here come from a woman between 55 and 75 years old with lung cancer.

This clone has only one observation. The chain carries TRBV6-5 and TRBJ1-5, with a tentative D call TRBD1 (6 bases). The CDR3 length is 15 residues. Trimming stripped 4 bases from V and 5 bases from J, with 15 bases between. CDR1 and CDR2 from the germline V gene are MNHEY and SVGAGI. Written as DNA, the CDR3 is TGTGCCAGCAGTTTGTTTTCAGGGGCCGATCAGCCCCAGCATTTT. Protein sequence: CASSLFSGADQPQHF.

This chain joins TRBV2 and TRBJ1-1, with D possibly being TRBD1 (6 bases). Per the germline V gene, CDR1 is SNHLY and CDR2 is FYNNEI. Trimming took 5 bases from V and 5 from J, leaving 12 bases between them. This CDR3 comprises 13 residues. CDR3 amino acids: CASSSEGGTEAFF. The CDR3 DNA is TGTGCCAGCAGTAGCGAGGGGGGGACTGAAGCTTTCTTT.

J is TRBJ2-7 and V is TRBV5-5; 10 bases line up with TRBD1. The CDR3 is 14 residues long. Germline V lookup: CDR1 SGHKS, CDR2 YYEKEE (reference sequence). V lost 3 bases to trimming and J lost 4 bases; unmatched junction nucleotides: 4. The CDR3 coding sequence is TGTGCCAGCAGCTGGACAGGGGGGCCTTACGAGCAGTACTTC. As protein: CASSWTGGPYEQYF.

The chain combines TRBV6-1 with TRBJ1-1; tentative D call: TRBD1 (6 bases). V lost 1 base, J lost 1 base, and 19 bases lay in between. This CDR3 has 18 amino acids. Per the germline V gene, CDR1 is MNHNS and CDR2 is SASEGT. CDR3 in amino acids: CASSEEWRGGYGNTEAFF. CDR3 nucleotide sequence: TGTGCCAGCAGTGAAGAGTGGCGGGGGGGCTACGGGAACACTGAAGCTTTCTTT.

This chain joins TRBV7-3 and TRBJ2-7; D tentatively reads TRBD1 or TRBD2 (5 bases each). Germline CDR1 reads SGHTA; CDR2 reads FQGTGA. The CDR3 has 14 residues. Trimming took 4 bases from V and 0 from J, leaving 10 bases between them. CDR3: CASSWGRDSYEQYF. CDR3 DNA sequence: TGTGCCAGCAGCTGGGGACGGGACTCCTACGAGCAGTACTTC.

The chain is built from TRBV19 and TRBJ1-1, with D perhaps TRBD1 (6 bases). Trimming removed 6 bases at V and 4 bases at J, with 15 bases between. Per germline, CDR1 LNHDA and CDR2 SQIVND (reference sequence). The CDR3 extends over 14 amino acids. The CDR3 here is CASSPRGSFTEAFF. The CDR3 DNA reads TGTGCCAGTAGCCCGAGGGGGTCGTTCACTGAAGCTTTCTTT.

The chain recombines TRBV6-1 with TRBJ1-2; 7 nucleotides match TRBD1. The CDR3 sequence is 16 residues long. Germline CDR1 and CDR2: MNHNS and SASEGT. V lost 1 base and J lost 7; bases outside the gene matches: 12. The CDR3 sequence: CASSEVSLGAGGGYTF. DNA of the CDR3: TGTGCCAGCAGTGAAGTGTCCCTCGGGGCAGGGGGTGGCTACACCTTC.

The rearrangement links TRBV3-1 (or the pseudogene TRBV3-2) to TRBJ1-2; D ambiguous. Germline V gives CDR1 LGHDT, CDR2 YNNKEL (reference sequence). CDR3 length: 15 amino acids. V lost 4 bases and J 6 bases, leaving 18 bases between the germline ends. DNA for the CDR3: TGTGCCAGCAGCCCGTCGAATTCCCCCAGTAATGGCTACACCTTC. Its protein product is CASSPSNSPSNGYTF.

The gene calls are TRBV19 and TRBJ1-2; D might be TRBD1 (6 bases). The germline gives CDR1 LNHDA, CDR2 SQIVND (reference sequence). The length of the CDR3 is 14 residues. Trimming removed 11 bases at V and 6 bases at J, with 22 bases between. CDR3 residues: CASVGTGTYDGYTF. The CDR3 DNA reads TGTGCCTCAGTAGGAACGGGGACATACGATGGCTACACCTTC.

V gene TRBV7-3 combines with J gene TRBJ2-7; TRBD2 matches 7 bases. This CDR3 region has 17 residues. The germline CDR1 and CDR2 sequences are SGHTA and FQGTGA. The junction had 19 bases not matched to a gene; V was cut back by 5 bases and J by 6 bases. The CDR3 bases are TGTGCCAGCAGCCGGACCCCGACGGACGCTCGGGGGGTCGAGCAGTACTTC. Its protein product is CASSRTPTDARGVEQYF.

CDR3 loop: CASSTGSVQYF. The CDR3 nucleotides are TGTGCCAGTAGTACAGGGTCAGTTCAGTACTTC. The chain has TRBV19 and TRBJ2-4, with D tentatively TRBD1 (5 bases). In germline, CDR1 is LNHDA, CDR2 SQIVND (reference sequence). The CDR3 runs to 11 residues. V was trimmed by 4 bases and J by 11 bases, leaving 9 bases between them. Filled out from reference TRBV19 and TRBJ2-4, the complete variable domain reads DGGITQSPKYLFRKEGQNVTLSCEQNLNHDAMYWYRQDPGQGLRLIYYSQIVNDFQKGDIAEGYSVSREKKESFPLTVTSAQKNPTAFYLCASSTGSVQYFGAGTRLSVL.

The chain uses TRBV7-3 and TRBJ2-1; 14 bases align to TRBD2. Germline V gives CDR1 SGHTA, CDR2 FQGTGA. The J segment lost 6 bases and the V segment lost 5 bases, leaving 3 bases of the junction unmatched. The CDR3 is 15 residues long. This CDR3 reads CASSRGLAGVNEQFF. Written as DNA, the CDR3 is TGTGCCAGCAGCCGGGGACTAGCGGGAGTCAATGAGCAGTTCTTC.

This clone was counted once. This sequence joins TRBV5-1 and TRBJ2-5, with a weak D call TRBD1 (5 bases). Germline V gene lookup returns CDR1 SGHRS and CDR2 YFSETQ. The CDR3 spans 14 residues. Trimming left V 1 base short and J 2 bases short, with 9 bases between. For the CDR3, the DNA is TGCGCCAGCAGCTTGACGACAGTTCAAGAGACCCAGTACTTC. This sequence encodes CASSLTTVQETQYF.

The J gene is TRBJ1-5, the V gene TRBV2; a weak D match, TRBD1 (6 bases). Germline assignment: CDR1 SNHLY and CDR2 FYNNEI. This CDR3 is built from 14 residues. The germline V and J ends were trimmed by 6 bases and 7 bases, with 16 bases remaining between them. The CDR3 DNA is TGTGCCAGCAGCCCCGGGACATCGGGACAGCCCCAGCATTTT. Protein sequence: CASSPGTSGQPQHF.